The T cell receptor beta chain under discussion was sequenced for a study of CD8 T cells in Susac syndrome (dated by TCRdb to the late 2010s). About the study as a whole: Repertoire sequencing was used to test whether CD8+ T cell activation and differentiation in Susac syndrome was antigen driven. The research as a whole found: The number of individuals in the TCR sequencing and HLA analysis was recognized as being relatively small.

RNA was extracted with the RNeasy kit and about 0.5 to 1 ug was reverse transcribed using random hexamers. TCR beta CDR3 regions were amplified with the immunoSEQ multiplex PCR assay covering 54 Vbeta and 13 Jbeta segments. PCR amplification bias was corrected by using a synthetic template baseline for primer optimization and computational correction. Processing in the source paper ran as follows. Only productive sequences were kept, with reads annotated to V, D and J genes according to IMGT and analyzed in immunoSEQ Analyzer. Clonality was calculated as one minus the Shannon entropy normalized by log2 of the number of productive unique sequences. For each patient and control, public and private clones were evaluated among the 100 most prevalent clones. Susac-specific clones were defined as absent from healthy and MS cohorts, 850 to 1,300 published viral clones and other ImmuneACCESS disease sequences. The raw public reads went through TCRdb reprocessing: fastp at Q25, MiXCR clone calling, in-frame beta chains kept. Records with the same CDR3 protein are collapsed into one entry carrying the most frequent genes and DNA. TCRdb's processing, not the authors' own work, is the source of the V and J calls. Here the sample has about 130,000 distinct CDR3 sequences; nearly 95% occur a single time. The ten largest clones take up more than 0.095% of the sample.

Including cysteine and phenylalanine, the CDR3 has 12 amino acids. Kept here is only the CDR3 DNA, which spans 36 bases and is read in frame from base 1. V is cut by 7 bases and J by 7 bases, and the space between the germline ends is 16 bases. Based on the germline V gene, the CDR1 and CDR2 sequences are SQVTM and ANQGSEA. High-throughput TCR beta sequencing profiled peripheral blood CD8+ and CD4+ T cells from healthy donors, Susac syndrome patients and multiple sclerosis patients. The healthy donors served as controls matched for age and sex. CD8+ TEMRA cells were enriched by FACS, while bulk CD8+ and CD4+ T cells were purified by magnetic negative isolation. Blood was drawn into EDTA tubes, processed within 24 hours, and PBMCs were isolated by density gradient centrifugation. PBMCs intended for TCR sequencing were cryopreserved in liquid nitrogen and thawed later in a water bath at 37 degrees C. The sorted or isolated CD4+, CD8+ and CD8+ TEMRA cells had a purity of 90% or higher.

Of note for this clonotype: No antigen is known for it. No much larger clone is present one base from it, and per-base qualities are unavailable.

Sequences were obtained from CD4+ T cells from PBMCs. The rearranged chain carries TRBV29-1 and TRBJ2-5; D gene: possibly TRBD2, on 5 matching bases. This clonotype was sampled from a human donor in good health. DNA sequence: TGCAGCGCCGAATTGGATGGGAGGACCCAGTACTTC. Its protein is CSAELDGRTQYF.